The clone carrying this T cell receptor (beta chain) occurred a few times. This entry comes from a study of identical twins. Using its own MiXCR run on the 5' RACE reads, TCRdb lists one record per CDR3 protein. Altogether nearly 200,000 distinct CDR3 sequences are present, about a sixth being singletons, with the ten largest covering 35% to 50%. The V and J ends lost 6 bases and 6 bases, in that order; junction bases with no gene match: 16. This CDR3 is 17 amino acids long. In germline, CDR1 is MNHEY, CDR2 SMNVEV (reference sequence). The same sample was also studied in work on T cells expressing NK-cell markers.

What was sequenced was CD8+ T cells sorted from blood. The clonotype was recovered from a woman younger than 30 in good health. This sequence joins TRBV27 and TRBJ2-3, with 9 bases aligning to TRBD2. CDR3 loop: CASSPWGGASGMDTQYF. The CDR3 bases are TGTGCCAGCAGCCCGTGGGGTGGGGCTAGCGGGATGGATACGCAGTATTTT.